This T cell receptor (beta chain) comes out of a study of technical replicates of blood from a few donors (dated by TCRdb to 2015 to 2018). Points on this clone: It lacks a known antigen. No qualities accompany the bases; no much larger clone lies one base away.

There are 15 amino acids in the CDR3, from cysteine to phenylalanine inclusive. The CDR3 DNA has 45 bases and is translated from base 1. Trimming accounts for 5 bases at V and 1 base at J, while the number of junction bases matched to no gene is 4. CDR1 and CDR2, per the germline V gene, are MNHEY and SVGAGI. Libraries were prepared through the immunoSEQ multiplex PCR assay. TCRdb provides this immuneACCESS table in a form limited to in-frame rearrangements. Some clones are lacking; in checked studies, under half of them reflect an unresolved V gene, and why the rest are absent is not known. The sample includes about 75,000 clones, with around 97% observed a single time. The ten most abundant clones make up less than 0.2% of the sample.

This chain is built from TRBV6-5 and TRBJ2-7; a stretch of 11 junction bases matches TRBD2. Sequenced sample: T cells isolated from PBMCs. The receptor comes from a human donor in good health. The CDR3 here reads CASSALAGASYEQYF. The DNA reads as follows: TGTGCCAGCAGTGCACTAGCGGGGGCTTCCTACGAGCAGTACTTC.